The 26 T cell receptor beta chains in this list originate from one sample, sequenced in a study of T cells in Graves' hyperthyroidism and ophthalmopathy. The CDR3 regions of TCR beta were amplified from RNA transcripts. The HTBI primer set drove a first-round RT-PCR of the TCR CDR3. TCRdb called the multiplex PCR reads again in MiXCR, with one record for every CDR3 protein. The table lists approximately 640,000 distinct CDR3 sequences, 16% of them singletons. The source material was blood. The receptors shown here come from a woman aged 25 to 39 with Graves' hyperthyroidism.

The V call is TRBV6-4, the J call TRBJ2-2; the D is unclear. Trimming pared 5 bases from V and 1 base from J, leaving 5 bases between. The CDR3 has 13 amino acids. Germline V lookup: CDR1 MRHNA, CDR2 SNTAGT. CDR3 in amino acids: CASSHQNTGELFF. For the CDR3, the DNA is TGTGCCAGCAGTCACCAGAACACCGGGGAGCTGTTTTTT.

This clonotype was seen ten or more times. The chain uses TRBV6-2 or TRBV6-3 and TRBJ2-3; D is unresolved. The germline V gene encodes CDR1 MNHEY and CDR2 SVGEGT. The CDR3 is 14 amino acids. Trimming pared 2 bases from V and 0 bases from J, leaving 6 bases between. The DNA for the CDR3 is TGTGCCAGCAGTTACCACGGGAGCACAGATACGCAGTATTTT. This sequence encodes CASSYHGSTDTQYF.

The chain joins TRBV19 to TRBJ1-1; possibly TRBD1 for D (5 bases). V lost 5 bases and J 0 bases, leaving 10 bases between the germline ends. The germline gives CDR1 LNHDA, CDR2 SQIVND (reference sequence). This CDR3 spans 14 amino acids. DNA of the CDR3: TGTGCCAGTAGTGCGGGGGTCTTGAACACTGAAGCTTTCTTT. This translates into CASSAGVLNTEAFF. The full variable domain, completed using reference TRBV19 and TRBJ1-1, is DGGITQSPKYLFRKEGQNVTLSCEQNLNHDAMYWYRQDPGQGLRLIYYSQIVNDFQKGDIAEGYSVSREKKESFPLTVTSAQKNPTAFYLCASSAGVLNTEAFFGQGTRLTVV.

This clonotype has a count of ten or more. V is TRBV7-8 and J is TRBJ2-1, with 10 nucleotides matching TRBD2. The CDR3 length is 16 residues. CDR1 and CDR2 (germline): SGHVS, FQNEAQ. V was pared by 2 bases and J by 9 bases, with 10 bases of the junction left unmatched. In nucleotides, the CDR3 is TGTGCCAGCAGCTTATTGAGCGGGAGGGCCTTGCGTGAGCAGTTCTTC. It translates to CASSLLSGRALREQFF.

The table lists this clonotype with many counts. V is TRBV3-1 and J is TRBJ2-3; D is possibly TRBD2 (5 bases). Trimming shortened V by 2 bases and J by 1 base, and 13 bases separated the two germline ends. Germline V CDR1 and CDR2: LGHDT, YNNKEL (reference sequence). The length of the CDR3 is 16 residues. In DNA form, the CDR3 reads TGTGCCAGCAGCCAATTAATCGGGATGGGCACAGATACGCAGTATTTT. Its translation: CASSQLIGMGTDTQYF.

This clonotype was picked up many times. V usage is TRBV28 and J usage is TRBJ2-7; the match to TRBD1 covers 11 bases. Germline trimming cut 8 bases from V and 3 bases from J; bases unmatched to any gene: 12. This CDR3 contains 16 residues. Per the germline V gene, CDR1 is MDHEN and CDR2 is SYDVKM. Here the CDR3 DNA reads TGTGCCAGCGGTACACCCGAGGACAGGGGGCTCTACGAGCAGTACTTC. Its protein product is CASGTPEDRGLYEQYF.

This clonotype was recorded at least ten times. The CDR3 DNA follows: TGTGCCAGCAGACCCGCGAACAATGAGCAGTTCTTC. Encoded protein: CASRPANNEQFF. V gene TRBV6-1 combines with J gene TRBJ2-1; D is undetermined. The CDR3 spans 12 residues. Germline V CDR1 and CDR2: MNHNS, SASEGT. V was trimmed by 6 bases and J by 5 bases, leaving 8 bases between them.

This clonotype was seen ten or more times. V gene TRBV12-3 or TRBV12-4 combines with J gene TRBJ1-5; D gene ambiguous. The germline V and J ends were trimmed by 5 bases and 3 bases, with 20 bases remaining between them. This CDR3 is built from 17 residues. The CDR3 DNA follows: TGTGCCAGCAGTCCAACGACCCGGGTCCCTATCAATCAGCCCCAGCATTTT. Protein sequence: CASSPTTRVPINQPQHF.

This clonotype was recorded at least ten times. The chain employs TRBV28 and TRBJ2-7, with 8 bases matching TRBD1. The J segment lost 1 base and the V segment lost 6 bases, leaving 8 bases of the junction unmatched. CDR1 MDHEN and CDR2 SYDVKM come from the germline V gene. There are 15 residues in the CDR3. CDR3 amino acids: CASSFRGRRSYEQYF. The DNA of the CDR3 is TGTGCCAGCAGCTTCAGGGGGCGACGGTCCTACGAGCAGTACTTC.

This clonotype was recorded a few times. The chain links TRBV20-1 to TRBJ1-4; 9 nucleotides line up with TRBD1. The CDR3 loop spans 15 amino acids. Trimming cost V 3 bases and J 7 bases; bases outside gene matches: 9. Germline assignment: CDR1 DFQATT and CDR2 SNEGSKA (reference sequence). The CDR3 sequence is CSARPHRGRSEKLFF. For the CDR3, the DNA is TGCAGTGCTAGGCCCCACAGGGGGCGAAGTGAAAAACTGTTTTTT.

Ten or more counts support this clonotype. This chain connects TRBV30 to TRBJ2-1; D is undetermined. Trimming took 2 bases from V and 7 from J, leaving 18 bases between them. CDR3 length: 15 amino acids. Germline values: CDR1 GTSNPN, CDR2 SVGIG (reference sequence). The CDR3 loop reads CAWSFGQDFPNEQFF. CDR3 sequence (DNA): TGTGCCTGGAGTTTTGGTCAAGATTTCCCAAATGAGCAGTTCTTC.

This clonotype has ten or more counts. The chain recombines TRBV28 with TRBJ2-5; TRBD2 matches 7 bases. V lost 10 bases and J lost 5; bases outside the gene matches: 31. The CDR3 contains 20 residues. Germline values: CDR1 MDHEN, CDR2 SYDVKM. CDR3 in DNA: TGTGCCACCACACCACTCACGGGAGGATCCGCTCTTTTGGTGGGGGAGACCCAGTACTTC. Translation gives CATTPLTGGSALLVGETQYF.

In its sample, this clonotype was seen many times. The chain carries TRBV18 and TRBJ1-1; 8 positions match TRBD1. Germline V gives CDR1 KGHSH, CDR2 LQKENI. The CDR3 runs to 14 residues. V lost 5 bases to trimming and J lost 4 bases; unmatched junction nucleotides: 6. The chain's CDR3 is CASSATGVGTEAFF. CDR3 sequence (DNA): TGTGCCAGCTCAGCGACAGGGGTCGGCACTGAAGCTTTCTTT.

This clonotype showed up just a few times. J is TRBJ2-7 and V is TRBV9; D is perhaps TRBD1 (5 bases). Per the germline V gene, CDR1 is SGDLS and CDR2 is YYNGEE. V dropped 0 bases and J dropped 6 bases, with 19 bases sitting between them. CDR3 size: 16 residues. CDR3 DNA sequence: TGTGCCAGCAGCGTAGGAGGTGGGCAGGGCCTTCGCGAGCAGTACTTC. It specifies CASSVGGGQGLREQYF.

The table lists this clonotype with many counts. The CDR3 reads CASSLLALAGTYEQYF. CDR3 nucleotides: TGTGCCAGCAGTTTATTGGCGCTAGCGGGAACCTACGAGCAGTACTTC. The gene calls are TRBV28 and TRBJ2-7, with TRBD2 identical over 9 bases. This CDR3 is built from 16 residues. V dropped 1 base and J dropped 2; count of bases not matched to a gene: 6. Per germline, CDR1 MDHEN and CDR2 SYDVKM.

The rearrangement uses TRBV18 and TRBJ1-2, with D tentatively TRBD1 (6 bases). V lost 2 bases and J 5 bases, leaving 18 bases between the germline ends. This CDR3 comprises 16 residues. Germline CDR1 and CDR2: KGHSH and LQKENI. CDR3 coding DNA: TGTGCCAGCTCACCATGGCAGGATCGAGGGGGATATGGCTACACCTTC. It codes for CASSPWQDRGGYGYTF.

The rearrangement links TRBV24-1 to TRBJ2-1; either TRBD1 or TRBD2 may supply D (6 bases each). The CDR3 covers 15 residues. CDR1 KGHDR and CDR2 SFDVKD come from the germline V gene. Trimming took 1 base from V and 2 from J, leaving 8 bases between them. DNA for the CDR3: TGTGCCACCAGTGATTTAGGGGGGCCCTACAATGAGCAGTTCTTC. Protein sequence: CATSDLGGPYNEQFF.

The chain uses TRBV2 and TRBJ1-2, with TRBD1 matching over 7 bases. The CDR3 runs 15 residues. Per the germline V gene, CDR1 is SNHLY and CDR2 is FYNNEI. The trim removed 4 bases at V and 2 bases at J, leaving 7 bases unmatched. The DNA for the CDR3 is TGTGCCAGCAGTGCAGGTGACAGGGAAAACTATGGCTACACCTTC. It yields the protein CASSAGDRENYGYTF.

In its sample, this clonotype was seen many times. This sequence joins TRBV6-1 and TRBJ2-7; 11 positions match TRBD2. V shed 4 bases and J 4 bases; nucleotides not matched to a gene: 6. Germline loops: CDR1 MNHNS, CDR2 SASEGT. This CDR3 has 15 amino acids. CDR3 sequence (DNA): TGTGCCAGCAGTGGGCAGACTAGCGGGAATTACGAGCAGTACTTC. It is translated as CASSGQTSGNYEQYF.

The chain links TRBV6-1 to TRBJ1-4, with 7 positions matching TRBD1. The CDR3 runs to 15 residues. J gave up 0 bases and V 6 bases, and 4 bases lay outside the gene matches. Germline loops: CDR1 MNHNS, CDR2 SASEGT. Here the CDR3 DNA reads TGTGCCAGCAGGTCCGACAGGGCAACTAATGAAAAACTGTTTTTT. It specifies CASRSDRATNEKLFF.

In this sample, this clonotype turned up many times. The rearrangement uses TRBV11-2 and TRBJ1-2; 8 bases line up with TRBD1. Germline trimming cut 5 bases from V and 4 bases from J; bases unmatched to any gene: 12. This CDR3 has 16 amino acids. Germline values: CDR1 SGHAT, CDR2 FQNNGV. CDR3 amino acids: CASSLRARGLSYGYTF. For the CDR3, the DNA is TGTGCCAGCAGCCTCCGGGCCAGGGGGCTTAGCTATGGCTACACCTTC.

This clonotype was seen many times. The V and J genes are TRBV20-1 and TRBJ2-3, with 7 bases identical to TRBD1. The V gene's germline CDR1 is DFQATT and CDR2 SNEGSKA (reference sequence). The CDR3 runs to 11 residues. V lost 3 bases to trimming and J lost 8 bases; unmatched junction nucleotides: 2. CDR3 amino acids: CSASRGSTQYF. Here the CDR3 DNA reads TGCAGTGCTAGCAGGGGGAGTACGCAGTATTTT.

Only a few counts were recorded for this clonotype. This chain uses TRBV20-1 with TRBJ1-3, with D perhaps matching TRBD1 (5 bases). The CDR3 contains 16 residues. Trimming shortened V by 6 bases and J by 1 base, and 19 bases separated the two germline ends. The germline CDR1 and CDR2 sequences are DFQATT and SNEGSKA (reference sequence). In DNA, the CDR3 is TGCAGTGCAACCCAGCGCGGGGGGGTTTCTGGAAACACCATATATTTT. It is translated as CSATQRGGVSGNTIYF.

V usage is TRBV2 and J usage is TRBJ1-5, with D tentatively TRBD1 (6 bases). V was trimmed by 6 bases and J by 1 base, leaving 10 bases between them. CDR3 size: 14 residues. CDR1 and CDR2 (germline): SNHLY, FYNNEI. CDR3 sequence: CASRGGRSNQPQHF. The CDR3, as DNA: TGTGCCAGCAGAGGGGGACGGAGCAATCAGCCCCAGCATTTT.

This clonotype appeared many times. The chain is built from TRBV29-1 and TRBJ2-1; D is uncertain. V shed 5 bases and J shed 10 bases, with 12 bases lying between them. This CDR3 has 11 residues. Germline loops: CDR1 SQVTM, CDR2 ANQGSEA. The chain's CDR3 is CSVRGWPEQFF. The CDR3, as DNA: TGCAGCGTTCGAGGATGGCCAGAGCAGTTCTTC.

V and J are TRBV30 and TRBJ1-3; 9 positions agree with TRBD1. J lost 1 base, V lost 5 bases, and 6 bases had no gene match. The CDR3 totals 15 residues. Germline V gene data show CDR1 as GTSNPN and CDR2 as SVGIG (reference sequence). CDR3 sequence reads: CAWDGTGSSGNTIYF. CDR3 DNA: TGTGCCTGGGATGGGACAGGGAGTTCTGGAAACACCATATATTTT.